This T cell receptor (beta chain) emerged from a study of PD-L1 blockade in urothelial cancer. Looking at the study overall: Beginning in about 2014, patients received atezolizumab, given as 1,200 mg intravenously every 3 weeks. Earlier, patients had received 0 to 3 chemotherapy regimens. Blood was analyzed 3 weeks (second dose) and 6 weeks after treatment start.

The method was immunoSEQ multiplex PCR; TCRdb's version includes in-frame clones alone and lacks a portion of them. The sample lists more than 70,000 clones; roughly nine tenths were seen once. Findings and limits, study-wide: Clonality of blood TCR below the median before treatment predicted better survival.

Losses at the gene ends were 8 bases for V and 1 base for J; bases not matched to a gene: 8. The CDR3 is made up of 15 amino acids. CDR1 and CDR2 (germline): SNHLY, FYNNEI. About this clone itself: Its antigen is as yet unknown.

Sample: PBMCs, taken around atezolizumab (anti-PD-L1) treatment. The receptor was isolated from a man in his sixties with urothelial cancer. The chain links TRBV2 to TRBJ2-1; 7 bases map to TRBD1. For the CDR3, the DNA is TGTGCCAGCGCGAGAGTGACAGGGTCCTACAATGAGCAGTTCTTC. It specifies CASARVTGSYNEQFF.